These T cell receptor beta chains were read from a single sample in a study of Tregs in tolerant kidney transplant recipients. This table comes from immunoSEQ multiplex PCR, and its TCRdb copy is limited to in-frame clones, with some not included. The sample records around 86,000 clones, roughly nine tenths being singletons. The source was CD4+ T cells from blood (PBMCs), collected 24 months after the transplant. These receptors were obtained from a human patient who received a combined kidney and bone marrow transplant. The T cells may come from the graft donor. Each CDR3 is given with its conserved first and last residue. Each record gives: clone size, V gene, J gene, D gene, CDR3 DNA, CDR3 protein. The D gene is left open where the match is weak. Size values are once, few and many counts, or a class for expanded clones, and some rows have none.

clone size: .; V gene: TRBV5-4; J gene: TRBJ1-3; D gene: .; CDR3 DNA: TGTGCCAGCAGCGGGGCAGCCGGAAACACCATATATTTT; CDR3 protein: CASSGAAGNTIYF
clone size: .; V gene: TRBV4-2; J gene: TRBJ1-3; D gene: .; CDR3 DNA: TGTGCCAGCAGCCAAGATTGGGGGGGGGTGTACTCTGGAAACACCATATATTTT; CDR3 protein: CASSQDWGGVYSGNTIYF
clone size: .; V gene: TRBV11-3; J gene: TRBJ2-2; D gene: TRBD2; CDR3 DNA: TGTGCCAGCAGCCCCGAGACTAGCGGGATGAACACCGGGGAGCTGTTTTTT; CDR3 protein: CASSPETSGMNTGELFF
clone size: .; V gene: TRBV28; J gene: TRBJ2-7; D gene: TRBD2; CDR3 DNA: TGTGCCAGCAGTTTCGGGTGGGGGGGACTAGCGTATTCGGGGCAGTACTTC; CDR3 protein: CASSFGWGGLAYSGQYF
clone size: .; V gene: TRBV19; J gene: TRBJ2-1; D gene: TRBD2; CDR3 DNA: TGTGCCAGTAATGAGGCGGGAGTAGGTGCCTACAATGAGCAGTTCTTC; CDR3 protein: CASNEAGVGAYNEQFF
clone size: .; V gene: TRBV19; J gene: TRBJ1-2; D gene: .; CDR3 DNA: TGTGCCAGTAGTATAGCCCGGGTCCCCGGATATCTTTCCCCGCTCTCCTATGGCTACACCTTC; CDR3 protein: CASSIARVPGYLSPLSYGYTF
clone size: few; V gene: TRBV7-3; J gene: TRBJ2-7; D gene: TRBD2; CDR3 DNA: TGTGCCAGCAGCTTATGGGGGGGAAACGAGCAGTACTTC; CDR3 protein: CASSLWGGNEQYF
clone size: .; V gene: TRBV7-2; J gene: TRBJ2-7; D gene: .; CDR3 DNA: TGTGCCAGCAGCTATTTGGCGGAGTTCGAGCAGTACTTC; CDR3 protein: CASSYLAEFEQYF
clone size: .; V gene: TRBV7-2; J gene: TRBJ2-5; D gene: .; CDR3 DNA: TGTGCCAGCAGCTCCAACCGGGAGACCCAGTACTTC; CDR3 protein: CASSSNRETQYF
clone size: .; V gene: TRBV11-3; J gene: TRBJ2-5; D gene: .; CDR3 DNA: TGTGCCAGCAGTCCAGGGAACCCAAACTTTGAGACCCAGTACTTC; CDR3 protein: CASSPGNPNFETQYF
clone size: .; V gene: TRBV19; J gene: TRBJ1-1; D gene: .; CDR3 DNA: TGTGCCAGAGAACTGGACTTCACTGAAGCTTTCTTT; CDR3 protein: CARELDFTEAFF
clone size: .; V gene: TRBV5-1; J gene: TRBJ2-5; D gene: TRBD2; CDR3 DNA: TGCGCCAGCAGCTTGCCTGGCGGGAGAAGGATAGAGACCCAGTACTTC; CDR3 protein: CASSLPGGRRIETQYF
clone size: .; V gene: TRBV29-1; J gene: TRBJ2-5; D gene: .; CDR3 DNA: TGCAGCGTTGAGTACGGGAAGACCCAGTACTTC; CDR3 protein: CSVEYGKTQYF
clone size: .; V gene: TRBV5-4; J gene: TRBJ2-7; D gene: TRBD2; CDR3 DNA: TGTGCCAGCAGCTCCGCGACTAGCGGGGGCTACGAGCAGTACTTC; CDR3 protein: CASSSATSGGYEQYF
clone size: .; V gene: TRBV20-1; J gene: TRBJ2-7; D gene: TRBD1; CDR3 DNA: TGCAGTGGGCGCAACAGGGGGCATCAGTACTTC; CDR3 protein: CSGRNRGHQYF
clone size: .; V gene: TRBV7-8; J gene: TRBJ1-2; D gene: .; CDR3 DNA: TGTGCCAGCAGCTTCGGGACACGTAACGGCTACACCTTC; CDR3 protein: CASSFGTRNGYTF